This T cell receptor beta chain appears in the sequencing data of a study of blood T cell repertoires in COVID-19 (dated by TCRdb to 2018 to 2021). The study in broad terms: Samples from collaborators originated in the United States, Italy and Spain and spanned both the acute and convalescent phases of COVID-19. Where HLA class I and class II types were available, the types were taken from metadata supplied by the sample provider, not from assay-based typing. The repertoires were made available in a free public database intended to serve as a resource for research on the immune response to SARS-CoV-2. Samples came from the ongoing ImmuneRACE study (first 160 participants) plus 1,254 subjects from 6 global collaborators. The dataset comprised deeply sampled blood TCRbeta repertoires from subjects exposed to, actively infected with, or recovered from COVID-19. The prospective study material was composed of cDNA or gDNA derived from T cells, B-cell-depleted T cells, or PBMCs. Sample metadata almost always included a de-identified subject ID, COVID-19 status, age in years and sex.

Taken from the germline V gene, the CDR1 and CDR2 loops are LGHNT and FRNRAP. Including cysteine and phenylalanine, the CDR3 has 17 amino acids. Kept here is only the CDR3 DNA, which spans 51 bases and is read in frame from base 1. Trimming accounts for 3 bases at V and 7 bases at J, while the number of junction bases matched to no gene is 12. Concerning this clone: No antigen is known for it. Base qualities were left out, and no much larger clone turns up one base away.

TCRbeta CDR3 regions were amplified from genomic DNA by means of the immunoSEQ Assay, a bias-controlled multiplex PCR. The paper's processing steps were these. The number of nucleated cells in each sample was estimated by amplification of reference gene primers within the assay. To quantify the absolute abundance of each unique TCRbeta CDR3 rearrangement, sequence reads were collapsed and filtered. For each sample, productive Simpson clonality was calculated as the square root of Simpson's diversity index across productive rearrangements. TCRdb provides this immuneACCESS table in a form limited to in-frame rearrangements. Some clones are lacking; in checked studies, under half of them reflect an unresolved V gene, and why the rest are absent is not known. V and J calls and clone size are those listed in that table; D and trimming were worked out from the DNA. In this sample the table shows under 200,000 clones, about 89% of which occur a single time. The top ten clonotypes cover roughly 2.5% of the sample.

Each collaborating institution followed its own protocols to collect whole blood in K2EDTA tubes. For TCRbeta analysis, collaborators shipped samples as frozen whole blood, isolated PBMCs, or DNA extracted from either of those sample types. Results and caveats for the whole study, not just this receptor: How much clinical and demographic metadata was included differed by source and by participant, and the metadata was provided uncurated.

The chain uses TRBV12-5 and TRBJ1-6; TRBD1 lines up with 7 middle nucleotides. The sample was peripheral blood. This TCR came from a man in his forties or fifties with active or convalescent COVID-19. At the DNA level, the sequence is TGTGCTAGTGGTTTTGACGTTAAGACAGGGATCAATTCACCCCTCCACTTT. This translates into CASGFDVKTGINSPLHF.